The T cell receptor (beta chain) described here comes from a study of shared clonotypes between healthy human individuals (dated by TCRdb to the early 2020s). About the study as a whole: A few men and a couple of women, aged 18 to 49 years, made up the cohort. For each donor, three plates each were used for CD4 naive and CD4 memory, two plates were used for CD8 naive, and one plate was used for CD8 memory. The study deeply sequenced blood TCR repertoires of about five healthy adults to estimate repertoire size and the extent of clonotype sharing between individuals. Libraries were prepared and TCR repertoires were sequenced by different laboratories using diverse techniques, in order to increase sequencing depth and limit assay-specific biases. Leukapheresis yielded between about 0.85 and 9.5 billion PBMCs per donor. Broad study findings and their caveats: Even with the large sequencing depth, rarefaction of the sorted-subset datasets indicated that sequencing was incomplete. Pairwise subsampling led to the expectation that sequencing depth would affect the degree of clonotype sharing among donors. Compared with non-shared clonotypes, the clonotypes found in all four sorted-subset donors had higher generation probabilities. The genetic and exposure-history diversity represented was limited by the small number of donors. Sampling was limited to blood, and TCR repertoires in tissue likely differ from TCR repertoires in blood. Sharing across four donors was observed for approximately 5% of naive CD4, under 4% of naive CD8, over 2% of memory CD4, and around 0.4% of memory CD8 clonotypes. Estimated clonotype richness was generally larger for naive than for memory subsets.

Donors were healthy HIV-negative adults with no recently reported acute infections or vaccinations. Every donor was a Caucasian adult living in Nashville, Tennessee, USA. Magnetic negative selection was used to enrich CD4+ T cells, after which naive cells were positively selected on CD45RA and the negative fraction became the memory subset. Blood was obtained by leukapheresis, after which PBMCs were separated by Ficoll-Histopaque density gradient centrifugation and cryopreserved in liquid nitrogen vapor phase. Analytical flow cytometry was used to check the purity and quantity of each magnetically sorted T cell population. From each sorted fraction, genomic DNA was isolated and quantified by UV absorbance on a Nanodrop 2000c. Using the deep immunoSEQ assay, TCR CDR3 regions were amplified from genomic DNA by multiplex PCR. For each cell subset, the extracted genomic DNA was distributed evenly across all wells of several immunoSEQ 96-well plates, and each plate served as one replicate. For sorted subsets, 150 to 200 ng genomic DNA, equal to tens of thousands of T cell genomes, was loaded into each replicate PCR. Purified libraries were measured with a Qubit 3.0 fluorometer, size-checked on a Bioanalyzer 2100, and measured again with the KAPA Library Quantification kit. Every immunoSEQ 96-well plate was sequenced on a separate single-read 150-cycle Illumina NextSeq 550 flow cell. Per the authors' processing: Because the immunoSEQ output held only junctional sequences and lacked quality scores, the filtering could not match the filtering applied to full-length reads. Sequences were annotated with PyIR, a Python wrapper for IgBLAST v1.9, using IMGT germline references to assign V/J genes and CDR3. Any read was removed if the V/J assignment was weak (E-value above 1e-6), the CDR3 was missing, or the read contained stop codons, out-of-frame junctions, or ambiguous translated residues. V3J clonotypes were defined by identical inferred V gene, J gene, and CDR3 amino acid sequence. Percentage overlap between repertoires was computed as shared unique clonotypes divided by the size of the smaller repertoire. Repertoire richness was assessed with RTK rarefaction, the Chao1 estimator, and Recon v2.1 estimates of unobserved clonotypes. OLGA was used to compute generation probabilities for all TCRbeta clonotypes that the gDNA method yielded from a handful of donors. TCRdb holds this immuneACCESS table with in-frame rearrangements only. Some clones are missing; in checked studies, unresolved V genes explain under half, and the rest has no known cause. The V and J calls and clone size come from that table; D and trimming were worked out from the DNA. Present in this sample are over 950,000 clones, approximately 80% of which were seen just once. The top ten constitute about 0.89% of the sample.

CDR1 and CDR2, per the germline V gene, are LGHNA and YSLEER. The junction carries 15 bases between V and J, which are trimmed by 4 bases and 1 base respectively. The CDR3, cysteine through phenylalanine, is 16 amino acids long. The retained sequence is limited to the CDR3, 48 bases, with the frame set at the first base. Concerning this clone itself: What this receptor recognizes is not known. No clone much larger than this one lies a single base away; base qualities are absent.

This sequence was found in a man younger than 35 in good health. Some clones in this sample may be carry-over from other donors' samples. The sample comprised memory CD4+ T cells from PBMCs. Reading the label with the study, this specimen's cell subset or site is: CD45RA-negative fraction. The chain is assembled from TRBV4-3 and TRBJ2-3; the D gene could be either TRBD1 or TRBD2, each agreeing at 6 bases. The sequenced DNA is TGCGCCAGCAGCCGCTTTTCGGGGGCTGGCACAGATACGCAGTATTTT. Its protein product is CASSRFSGAGTDTQYF.